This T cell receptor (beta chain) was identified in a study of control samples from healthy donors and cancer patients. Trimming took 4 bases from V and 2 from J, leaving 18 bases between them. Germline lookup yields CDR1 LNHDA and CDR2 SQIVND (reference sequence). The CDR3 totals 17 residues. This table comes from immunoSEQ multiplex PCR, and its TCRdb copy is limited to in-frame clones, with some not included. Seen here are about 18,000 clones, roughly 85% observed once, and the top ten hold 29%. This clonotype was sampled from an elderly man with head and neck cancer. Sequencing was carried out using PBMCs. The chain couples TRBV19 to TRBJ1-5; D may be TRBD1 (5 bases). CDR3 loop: CASSNLRGGFGNQPQHF. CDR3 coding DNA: TGTGCCAGTAGTAACCTCCGGGGGGGGTTTGGCAATCAGCCCCAGCATTTT.